The 30 T cell receptor beta chains reported below all come from one sample, sequenced in a study of cytomegalovirus exposure and HLA in healthy donors. The PCR employed 60 Vbeta primers together with 13 Jbeta primers. The repertoire was sequenced with immunoSEQ multiplex PCR; TCRdb's copy has only in-frame clones and lacks some. Of more than 95,000 clones in the sample, 70% to 80% were seen once. The source material was PBMCs. These receptors were obtained from a man aged 25-40 years in good health and CMV-seropositive.

This CDR3 is CASSQDRGTDTQYF. The CDR3 nucleotides are TGTGCCAGCAGCCAGGACAGGGGAACAGATACGCAGTATTTT. J is TRBJ2-3 and V is TRBV7-2; 9 nucleotides align to TRBD1. This CDR3 is built from 14 residues. Germline loops: CDR1 SGHTA, CDR2 FQGNSA. The V segment lost 5 bases and the J segment 3 bases; nucleotides outside the gene matches: 3.

The chain links TRBV4-3 to TRBJ2-1; 7 nucleotides line up with TRBD2. Germline trimming cut 0 bases from V and 1 base from J; bases unmatched to any gene: 6. The CDR3 length is 17 residues. Germline lookup yields CDR1 LGHNA and CDR2 YSLEER. The DNA of the CDR3 is TGCGCCAGCAGCCAAGATCCTGGGGAGGGGTCCTACAATGAGCAGTTCTTC. Translated: CASSQDPGEGSYNEQFF.

V and J are TRBV11-3 and TRBJ2-1; 7 nucleotides match TRBD1. Trimming took 5 bases from V and 0 from J; bases not matched to a gene: 4. Germline assignment: CDR1 SGHNT and CDR2 YENEEA. The CDR3 is made up of 15 amino acids. CDR3 DNA sequence: TGTGCCAGCAGCCCAGGGGACAGCTCCTACAATGAGCAGTTCTTC. As protein: CASSPGDSSYNEQFF.

This chain links TRBV7-2 with TRBJ1-5; D is undetermined. V shed 2 bases and J shed 4 bases, with 15 bases lying between them. The CDR3 is 16 residues long. CDR1 and CDR2 from the germline V gene are SGHTA and FQGNSA. The CDR3 DNA is TGTGCCAGCAGCTTATCGAACAGTCCTACTAATCAGCCCCAGCATTTT. Its protein product is CASSLSNSPTNQPQHF. Looking up the rest from reference TRBV7-2 and TRBJ1-5 gives the full variable domain: GAGVSQSPSNKVTEKGKDVELRCDPISGHTALYWYRQSLGQGLEFLIYFQGNSAPDKSGLPSDRFSAERTGGSVSTLTIQRTQQEDSAVYLCASSLSNSPTNQPQHFGDGTRLSIL.

The chain combines TRBV19 with TRBJ2-5; D uncertain. Between the trimmed V and J ends, which lost 6 bases and 5 bases, there was a span of 7 bases. CDR3 length: 11 amino acids. From germline, CDR1 is LNHDA and CDR2 SQIVND (reference sequence). The CDR3 here is CASSQSETQYF. CDR3 DNA sequence: TGTGCCAGTAGCCAAAGCGAGACCCAGTACTTC.

This clone was detected only a few times. This rearrangement joins TRBV7-9 to TRBJ1-3; the D is unclear. Deletions cut 5 bases from V and 5 bases from J, with 7 bases between. Germline V CDR1 and CDR2: SEHNR, FQNEAQ (reference sequence). This CDR3 contains 12 residues. The CDR3 DNA sequence: TGTGCCAGCAGCGAGAGTAGAAACACCATATATTTT. Translating it yields CASSESRNTIYF.

This chain links TRBV30 with TRBJ1-4; D might be TRBD1 (5 bases). CDR1 is GTSNPN, CDR2 SVGIG, per germline (reference sequence). This CDR3 is 14 amino acids long. Trimming took off 0 bases at V and 11 bases at J, with 16 bases between the two ends. CDR3 bases: TGTGCCTGGAGTGTAGGGGCCCCGGCTCCGAAACTGTTTTTT. Amino acid sequence: CAWSVGAPAPKLFF.

The V call is TRBV6-6, the J call TRBJ1-1, with D unresolved. CDR1 is MNHNY, CDR2 SVGAGI, per germline (reference sequence). The V gene lost 4 bases and the J gene lost 1 base, with 13 bases spanning the gap. The CDR3 is 15 amino acids. The CDR3 here is CASSSTRIRNTEAFF. The CDR3, as DNA: TGTGCCAGCAGTTCCACCAGAATACGGAACACTGAAGCTTTCTTT.

This clone was found once. The J gene is TRBJ2-6, the V gene TRBV4-3; D not certain. Trimming stripped 0 bases from V and 1 base from J, with 7 bases between. The CDR3 runs to 16 residues. Germline CDR1 LGHNA, CDR2 YSLEER. The CDR3 is CASSQEVLSGANVLTF. CDR3 DNA sequence: TGCGCCAGCAGCCAAGAGGTACTGTCTGGGGCCAACGTCCTGACTTTC.

The gene calls are TRBV15 and TRBJ2-7; TRBD1 might be the D (7 bases). The length of the CDR3 is 14 residues. Per germline, CDR1 LNHNV and CDR2 YYDKDF (reference sequence). The ends were cut back, 6 bases at V and 2 bases at J, with 14 bases in the middle. CDR3: CATSGGQGAYEQYF. As DNA, the CDR3 is TGTGCCACCAGTGGAGGGCAGGGGGCCTACGAGCAGTACTTC.

CDR3 in amino acids: CASSLDGALTLQETQYF. DNA of the CDR3: TGTGCCAGCAGCTTAGATGGGGCTCTCACGCTCCAAGAGACCCAGTACTTC. This rearrangement joins TRBV11-3 to TRBJ2-5; tentative D call: TRBD1 (5 bases). CDR3 size: 17 residues. Trimming removed 0 bases from V and 1 base from J, with 15 bases in between. Germline V CDR1 and CDR2: SGHNT, YENEEA.

The chain employs TRBV5-8 and TRBJ1-4; D remains ambiguous. This CDR3 is 12 amino acids long. In germline, CDR1 is SGHTS, CDR2 YDEGEE. V shed 3 bases and J shed 5 bases, with 5 bases lying between them. Here the CDR3 DNA reads TGTGCCAGCAGCTCCCCAAATGAAAAACTGTTTTTT. Encoded protein: CASSSPNEKLFF. The variable domain in full, completed from reference TRBV5-8 and TRBJ1-4, reads EAGVTQSPTHLIKTRGQQATLRCSPISGHTSVYWYQQALGLGLQFLLWYDEGEERNRGNFPPRFSGRQFPNYSSELNVNALELEDSALYLCASSSPNEKLFFGSGTQLSVL.

The chain employs TRBV4-3 and TRBJ2-7, with D hard to call. In germline, CDR1 is LGHNA, CDR2 YSLEER. V was cut by 0 bases and J by 3 bases, with 9 bases left in between. The CDR3 contains 14 residues. The CDR3 DNA follows: TGCGCCAGCAGCCAAGATTCAGGAAGCTACGAGCAGTACTTC. Residues: CASSQDSGSYEQYF.

The rearrangement uses TRBV19 and TRBJ1-5, with TRBD1 matching over 9 bases. The V gene's germline CDR1 is LNHDA and CDR2 SQIVND (reference sequence). This CDR3 is 16 amino acids long. V trimming: 4 bases; J trimming: 4 bases; junction bases outside the gene matches: 8. The chain's CDR3 is CASSSLGQGYNQPQHF. CDR3 bases: TGTGCCAGTAGTAGCCTAGGACAGGGGTATAATCAGCCCCAGCATTTT.

With regard to this clone: A junction boundary mismatches the germline segment, possibly from a read error. The chain has TRBV7-7 and TRBJ2-2, with 14 bases matching TRBD2. There are 17 residues in the CDR3. Germline CDR1 SSHAT, CDR2 FNYEAQ (reference sequence). The DNA of the CDR3 is TGTGCTAGCAGCTCGGGACTAGCGGGAGCGAACACCGGGGAGCTGTTTTTT. It codes for CASSSGLAGANTGELFF.

This clone was recorded only once. The V gene is TRBV11-2, the J gene TRBJ1-6; 9 bases are a match to TRBD1. J was trimmed by 7 bases and V by 5 bases; bases with no gene match: 9. Germline V lookup: CDR1 SGHAT, CDR2 FQNNGV. The CDR3 consists of 16 residues. The CDR3 sequence: CASSQQVGTGNSPLHF. The CDR3 DNA follows: TGTGCCAGCAGCCAACAAGTGGGGACAGGGAATTCACCCCTCCACTTT.

The chain recombines TRBV14 with TRBJ2-5; tentatively, D is TRBD1 (5 bases). In germline, CDR1 is SGHDN, CDR2 FVKESK. V was shortened by 3 bases and J by 7 bases, with 12 bases between the two germline ends. The length of the CDR3 is 13 residues. The CDR3 nucleotides read TGTGCCAGCAGCCAGAACAGGTTTGGGACCCAGTACTTC. Amino acid sequence: CASSQNRFGTQYF.

The chain combines TRBV7-9 with TRBJ1-5; TRBD1 agrees at 7 bases. The CDR3 totals 14 residues. From germline, CDR1 is SEHNR and CDR2 FQNEAQ (reference sequence). The trim removed 4 bases at V and 4 bases at J, leaving 4 bases unmatched. The CDR3 here is CASSSTGWNQPQHF. The CDR3 nucleotides read TGTGCCAGCAGCTCGACAGGGTGGAATCAGCCCCAGCATTTT.

The chain combines TRBV4-3 with TRBJ2-3; tentative D call: TRBD1 (6 bases). Germline CDR1 LGHNA, CDR2 YSLEER. V lost 0 bases and J lost 6, with 10 bases in between. The CDR3 is 14 amino acids. The CDR3 loop reads CASSQDHREDTQYF. For the CDR3, the DNA is TGCGCCAGCAGCCAAGACCACAGGGAGGATACGCAGTATTTT.

This chain uses TRBV19 with TRBJ1-1; D unresolved. With 0 bases removed from V and 1 base from J, the gap between germline ends came to 9 bases. Germline CDR1 is LNHDA and CDR2 is SQIVND (reference sequence). The CDR3 sequence is 15 residues long. The CDR3 sequence is CASSIDLGGNTEAFF. CDR3 nucleotide sequence: TGTGCCAGTAGTATAGATCTCGGCGGGAACACTGAAGCTTTCTTT.

This chain connects TRBV28 to TRBJ2-3; 7 positions agree with TRBD2. The CDR3 totals 15 residues. Germline trimming cut 2 bases from V and 2 bases from J; bases unmatched to any gene: 4. Germline V lookup: CDR1 MDHEN, CDR2 SYDVKM. DNA of the CDR3: TGTGCCAGCAGTTTACCTAGCGGACTCACAGATACGCAGTATTTT. This gives the protein CASSLPSGLTDTQYF. The full variable domain, in which reference TRBV28 and TRBJ2-3 provide the parts outside the CDR3, is DVKVTQSSRYLVKRTGEKVFLECVQDMDHENMFWYRQDPGLGLRLIYFSYDVKMKEKGDIPEGYSVSREKKERFSLILESASTNQTSMYLCASSLPSGLTDTQYFGPGTRLTVL.

The rearrangement uses TRBV19 and TRBJ1-2; the D gene is possibly TRBD1 (5 bases). The ends were cut back, 0 bases at V and 2 bases at J, with 10 bases in the middle. CDR1 and CDR2 from the germline V gene are LNHDA and SQIVND (reference sequence). The CDR3 is 15 amino acids. CDR3 sequence reads: CASSIDQGRNYGYTF. The CDR3 DNA reads as TGTGCCAGTAGTATAGATCAGGGAAGAAACTATGGCTACACCTTC.

The chain carries TRBV10-3 and TRBJ2-7; the D is unclear. Germline values: CDR1 ENHRY, CDR2 SYGVKD. The CDR3 runs 13 residues. V gave up 1 base and J gave up 0 bases, with 4 bases separating them. The DNA of the CDR3 is TGTGCCATCAGTGAGTGGCCCTCCTACGAGCAGTACTTC. Protein sequence: CAISEWPSYEQYF.

The J gene is TRBJ1-2, the V gene TRBV28, with D possibly TRBD1 on 6 matching bases. CDR3 length: 16 residues. Trimming cost V 6 bases and J 7 bases, with 24 bases left between them. Germline values: CDR1 MDHEN, CDR2 SYDVKM. The CDR3 nucleotides read TGTGCCAGCAGACACCCCTCTGGGGGCGGTCGGGGTGGCTACACCTTC. It is translated as CASRHPSGGGRGGYTF.

The V gene is TRBV9, the J gene TRBJ2-3; D gene ambiguous. Looked up from germline, CDR1 is SGDLS and CDR2 is YYNGEE. This CDR3 region has 14 residues. Trimming left V 1 base short and J 2 bases short, with 8 bases between. The CDR3 DNA is TGTGCCAGCAGCGTAATCCCCTACACAGATACGCAGTATTTT. It encodes CASSVIPYTDTQYF.

With regard to this clone: A junction boundary mismatches the germline segment, possibly from a read error. This chain's CDR3 is CSSSPEWLGRFTEAFF. The CDR3 nucleotides are TGTTCCAGCAGCCCCGAATGGTTAGGGAGATTCACTGAAGCTTTCTTT. The chain recombines TRBV7-9 with TRBJ1-1; D unresolved. The CDR3 extends over 16 amino acids. Germline-derived CDR1 and CDR2 are SEHNR and FQNEAQ (reference sequence).

The chain uses TRBV5-1 and TRBJ2-3; D ambiguous. V shed 2 bases and J shed 0 bases, with 10 bases lying between them. Per the germline V gene, CDR1 is SGHRS and CDR2 is YFSETQ. CDR3 size: 15 residues. CDR3 bases: TGCGCCAGCAGCTTAACGGAGTATAGCACAGATACGCAGTATTTT. The encoded protein is CASSLTEYSTDTQYF.

This chain uses TRBV25-1 with TRBJ2-1, with TRBD2 identical over 8 bases. The CDR3 extends over 15 amino acids. Germline V gene data show CDR1 as MGHDK and CDR2 as SYGVNS. The trim removed 3 bases at V and 6 bases at J, leaving 7 bases unmatched. DNA for the CDR3: TGTGCCAGCAGTGACTACTCGCGGGAGGCCAATGAGCAGTTCTTC. It encodes CASSDYSREANEQFF.

CDR3 DNA: TGCGCCAGCAGAGCCGGGACAGGGGATGAAAAACTGTTTTTT. It specifies CASRAGTGDEKLFF. V and J are TRBV5-1 and TRBJ1-4, with TRBD1 matching 10 bases. Trimming at V came to 5 bases and at J to 6 bases, leaving 4 bases not matched to a gene. Germline assignment: CDR1 SGHRS and CDR2 YFSETQ. This CDR3 is built from 14 residues.

The J gene is TRBJ2-1, the V gene TRBV5-1, with D perhaps matching TRBD2 (6 bases). Germline CDR1 is SGHRS and CDR2 is YFSETQ. CDR3 length: 15 amino acids. With 7 bases removed from V and 2 bases from J, the gap between germline ends came to 16 bases. CDR3 residues: CASATQRATYNEQFF. In DNA form, the CDR3 reads TGCGCCAGCGCAACCCAGCGGGCTACCTACAATGAGCAGTTCTTC. Full variable domain (missing parts from reference TRBV5-1 and TRBJ2-1): KAGVTQTPRYLIKTRGQQVTLSCSPISGHRSVSWYQQTPGQGLQFLFEYFSETQRNKGNFPGRFSGRQFSNSRSEMNVSTLELGDSALYLCASATQRATYNEQFFGPGTRLTVL.